This T cell receptor (beta chain) was identified in a study of T cell responses to AZD1222 COVID-19 vaccine. Broader study findings: Only six people who got AZD1222 tested seropositive at baseline.

Here immunoSEQ multiplex PCR was the method, and the copy in TCRdb shows in-frame clones only, minus some. Of around 110,000 clones in the sample, approximately 85% were seen once. Details on this clone: No antigen is known for it.

This CDR3 contains 15 residues. The V gene lost 2 bases and the J gene lost 1 base, with 11 bases spanning the gap. The V gene's germline CDR1 is SGHNT and CDR2 YYREEE (reference sequence). The sequencing used peripheral blood, collected on day 0 of MenACWY control vaccination. This sequence joins TRBV5-4 and TRBJ2-3, with no clear D. The receptor was derived from an adult in good health. The CDR3 sequence: CASSFRTSGTDTQYF. DNA of the CDR3: TGTGCCAGCAGCTTCCGTACATCCGGCACAGATACGCAGTATTTT.